These T cell receptor beta chains were read from a single sample in a study of blood T cell repertoires in COVID-19. Clones were read by immunoSEQ multiplex PCR, and TCRdb kept only the in-frame ones, dropping some. The sample includes roughly 250,000 clones, 80% to 90% of them seen just once. Sequenced input: PBMCs or T cells enriched from blood (not recorded which). The receptors shown here come from a young woman who had recovered from COVID-19. The CDR3 runs from the conserved cysteine through the conserved F or W. The D gene is left open where the match is weak. Size tells how often a clone was seen (once, few, many) or the class of an expanded clone, and some rows leave it out.

d_gene	abundance	v_gene	j_gene	len	CDR3aa	CDR3nt
TRBD2	NA	TRBV28	TRBJ2-3	16	CASSLSPGGHTDTQYF	TGTGCCAGCAGTTTATCTCCGGGGGGTCACACAGATACGCAGTATTTT
NA	NA	TRBV19	TRBJ1-2	19	CASSIKRFVPETFNYGYTF	TGTGCCAGTAGTATAAAACGGTTCGTACCGGAGACCTTCAACTATGGCTACACCTTC
NA	once	TRBV6-5	TRBJ1-3	15	CASSTSPYSGNTIYF	TGTGCCAGCAGTACCTCTCCCTACTCTGGAAACACCATATATTTT
NA	NA	TRBV2	TRBJ1-4	14	CASSEGQGIEKLFF	TGTGCCAGCAGTGAAGGGCAGGGCATTGAAAAACTGTTTTTT
NA	NA	TRBV30	TRBJ1-4	15	CAWSVKPNWFEKLFF	TGTGCCTGGAGTGTAAAGCCTAACTGGTTCGAAAAACTGTTTTTT
NA	NA	TRBV4-1	TRBJ1-6	15	CASSQQDSPKGALHF	TGCGCCAGCAGCCAACAGGACAGTCCTAAGGGAGCCCTCCACTTT
TRBD1	NA	TRBV11-2	TRBJ1-1	15	CASSLGTGGDTEAFF	TGTGCCAGCAGCTTGGGGACAGGGGGAGACACTGAAGCTTTCTTT
NA	NA	TRBV28	TRBJ1-2	15	CASSSGGTAVMGYTF	TGTGCCAGCAGTTCCGGAGGTACGGCGGTGATGGGCTACACCTTC
NA	NA	TRBV28	TRBJ2-3	17	CASSLTHDRPYTDTQYF	TGTGCCAGCAGTTTGACCCATGACAGGCCCTACACAGATACGCAGTATTTT
NA	once	TRBV6-5	TRBJ1-5	14	CASQLRGSNQPQHF	TGTGCCAGCCAGCTTCGGGGAAGCAATCAGCCCCAGCATTTT
NA	NA	TRBV19	TRBJ1-5	15	CASTPRPGLNQPQHF	TGTGCCAGTACCCCGCGGCCCGGCCTTAATCAGCCCCAGCATTTT
NA	NA	TRBV4-2	TRBJ2-7	13	CASSQDAQDEQYF	TGTGCCAGCAGCCAAGACGCACAGGACGAGCAGTACTTC
TRBD1	NA	TRBV7-3	TRBJ2-7	16	CASSENPGQGPDEQYF	TGTGCCAGCAGCGAAAATCCGGGACAGGGACCTGACGAGCAGTACTTC
NA	NA	TRBV7-2	TRBJ1-4	16	CASSLLGSQLNEKLFF	TGTGCCAGCAGCCTGCTAGGAAGCCAACTTAATGAAAAACTGTTTTTT
NA	NA	TRBV5-1	TRBJ1-3	14	CATSGDGSGNTIYF	TGCGCCACCTCAGGGGACGGCTCTGGAAACACCATATATTTT
NA	NA	TRBV6-1	TRBJ2-2	12	CASSDHFRELFF	TGTGCCAGCAGTGATCACTTCAGGGAGCTGTTTTTT